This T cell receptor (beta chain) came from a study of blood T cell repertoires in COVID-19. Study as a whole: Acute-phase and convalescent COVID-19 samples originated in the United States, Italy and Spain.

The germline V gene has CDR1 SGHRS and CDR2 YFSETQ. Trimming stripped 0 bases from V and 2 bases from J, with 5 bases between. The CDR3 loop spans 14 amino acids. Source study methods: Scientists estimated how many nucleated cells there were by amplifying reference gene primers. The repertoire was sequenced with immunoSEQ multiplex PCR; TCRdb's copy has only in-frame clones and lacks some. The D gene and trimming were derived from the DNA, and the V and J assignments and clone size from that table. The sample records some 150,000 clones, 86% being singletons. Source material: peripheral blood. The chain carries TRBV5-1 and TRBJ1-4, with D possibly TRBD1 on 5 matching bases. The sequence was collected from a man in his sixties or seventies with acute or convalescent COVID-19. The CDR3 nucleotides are TGCGCCAGCAGCTTGGAGGGGACTAATGAAAAACTGTTTTTT. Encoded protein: CASSLEGTNEKLFF.